The present T cell receptor beta chain was sequenced within a study of cytomegalovirus exposure and HLA in healthy donors (dated by TCRdb to the late 2010s). About the investigation overall: An earlier analysis of some 600 of the donors reported around 280 Gb of sequence data and 117 million unique TCR beta sequences obtained from around 170 million T cells. High-throughput TCR immunosequencing, statistical association of individual TCRs with disease status, and machine learning were combined to predict cytomegalovirus infection status. Donor age, sex, ethnicity and CMV serostatus were collected together with the repertoire data. A later analysis re-analyzed previously published TCR beta repertoires from 650 to 800 donors and added high-resolution HLA genotyping to study TCR occurrence patterns. A separate validation cohort of roughly 130 different subjects was used in addition to the roughly 640-subject first cohort. The aim of the study was to test whether cataloging public T cell receptors could identify signatures of past pathogen exposure. The later analysis used no new phenotypic data to find candidate immune exposures, relying instead on TCR beta sequences and their occurrence across donors. Every repertoire in the discovery cohort had been generated on one and the same sequencing platform. Class I and class II HLA loci were covered by the typing at four-digit resolution. Of the roughly 430 genotyped donors, about 84% fell in the genetic ancestry cluster associated with self-reported Caucasian donors. In an earlier analysis of 550 to 700 of the donors, high-throughput TCR beta sequencing was used to judge whether each TCR beta V gene segment behaved as functional or pseudogenic. Because of strong linkage in the cohort, roughly five DR-DQ haplotypes were treated as single units for association and clustering. Typing coverage differed by locus: A, B, C, DRB1 and DQB1 were typed in about 629-630 donors, DQA1 in about 560, DPA1 in some 570, and DPB1 in around 440. In a later genetic analysis, genome-wide SNP genotypes for 398 of the 666 donors were used, and that subset was treated as a discovery cohort. An early release covering roughly 640 HLA-typed donors comprised roughly 300 gigabases of sequencing data and tens of millions of unique TCR sequences. Using immunosequencing, the study profiled T cell repertoires from around 680 subjects and related those repertoires to cytomegalovirus serostatus. Across 398 genotyped donors of the cohort, an average of about 240,000 unique TCR beta nucleotide sequences per donor were sequenced, and roughly 18% of those sequences were non-productive. Beyond this particular receptor, the publication reports: The authors suggested that the approach could potentially be generalized to other disease states and immunological phenotypes. A later analysis associated about 18,000 TCR beta sequences with specific HLA alleles at a false discovery rate of 0.05. A later genetic analysis associated a missense DCLRE1C variant with V-gene and J-gene trimming of TCR beta chains, and an independent cohort replicated the association. The sequencing pipeline was judged likely to have produced a cluster of highly shared sequence variants as a technical artifact. Compared with the roughly 670-donor mean, donors in an Asian-associated ancestry cluster had fewer N-insertions in productive TCRs, according to a later genetic analysis. A few of the identified cytomegalovirus-associated TCR beta chains were confirmed in vitro to be specific for cytomegalovirus antigens. Most CMV-associated TCR beta chains appeared to be HLA-restricted in a later analysis, and the HLA associations seemed to be driven largely by CMV exposure. This cohort had only TCR beta chains sequenced, and the lack of alpha or paired-chain data limited which features could be detected. Some IMGT-functional V segments, including TRBV6-2 and TRBV6-3, could not be told apart with the 87-base-pair reads, so those segments were excluded. In both the original and validation cohorts, the classifier was reported to diagnose cytomegalovirus status with high specificity and sensitivity. Presence/absence analyses assumed roughly uniform sequencing depth across donors, an assumption that may not hold. Correlated functional status among segregating V segments might reflect linkage disequilibrium, but an unknown experimental factor could not be ruled out. A later analysis found that HLA-associated TCR beta chains were more clonally expanded and had lower generation probabilities than equally common non-associated chains. In a later analysis, several top co-occurrence clusters were reported to appear linked to parvovirus B19, influenza, CMV and Epstein-Barr virus. The study listed 150 to 200 TCR beta chains as associated with cytomegalovirus. Assigning TCR associations to individual alleles was difficult when HLA alleles, especially DR and DQ, strongly co-occurred. CMV serostatus was the only immune exposure information available for the cohort. Because some donors lacked HLA typing at each locus, the association tests relied only on the typed subset. A further reported finding was that TCR beta sequences accurately predicted the HLA-A and HLA-B alleles for most subjects in the first cohort. In an earlier analysis of some 500 of the donors, most TCR beta V segments were observed in productive rearrangements about 87% or about 30% of the time, broadly matching IMGT annotations. A later analysis found that TCR association rates varied across HLA loci, with DRB1 alleles showing the most associated TCRs and HLA-C alleles the fewest. The earlier analysis of approximately 590 of the donors excluded roughly 16 rarely observed V segments, including chromosome 9 orphons, because counts were too low. Most TCR sequences were observed very rarely across donors, whereas some public TCRs were present in many individuals.

On this clone itself: Its antigen is still unknown. No quality values exist for individual bases; no much larger clone is one base distant.

The cohort was made up of about 670 healthy bone marrow donors. At the time of sampling, all cohort members were nominally healthy, though unrecorded immune exposures were likely present. The donor was CMV seronegative and was included in the group of 352 seronegative cohort members. A peripheral blood sample was provided by each donor, and peripheral blood mononuclear cells were used for TCR beta sequencing. The Qiagen DNeasy Blood Extraction Kit was used to extract genomic DNA from the blood cell samples. The library was produced with the immunoSEQ multiplex PCR assay. The multiplex PCR relied on a mix of 60 forward primers for TCR Vbeta segments and 13 reverse primers for TCR Jbeta segments. The CDR3 region of rearranged TCR beta genes was amplified from genomic DNA by a multiplex PCR assay. On the Illumina HiSeq System, the amplified TCR beta libraries were sequenced as 87-base-pair reads. Per the source publication's procedure: Across the 666 repertoires, a later analysis counted 78 million or so unique TCR beta chains, some 11 million of which were shared by at least two donors. A nearest-neighbor algorithm error-corrected the raw reads and collapsed the reads into unique sequences, merging closely related sequences to remove PCR and sequencing errors. Alignment of CDR3 sequences to IMGT reference sequences was used to assign V, D and J gene segments. For a sequence to be retained, at least a six-nucleotide match to both a V gene segment and a J gene segment was required. A rearrangement was called productive if the CDR3 had no stop codons and remained in frame with V and J, and every other rearrangement was called non-productive. CDR3 was defined by IMGT convention, running from the second conserved V-encoded cysteine to the conserved J-encoded phenylalanine. In an earlier analysis of just under 600 of the donors, sequences lacking an unambiguous match to a single V gene segment were excluded. In an earlier analysis of a few hundred of the donors, V segments were called functional above 56.7% productive rearrangements and were called segregating when the between-donor standard deviation exceeded 5%. A statistical classification framework was built for diagnosing cytomegalovirus status from the catalog of TCR beta chain sequences. In a later analysis, V and J genes were assigned by comparing TCR nucleotide sequences against IMGT/GENE-DB human TR gene sequences. In a later analysis, CDR3 sequences and most-parsimonious VDJ recombination scenarios were assigned using the TCRdist pipeline. A later analysis defined each TCR beta chain by its CDR3 amino acid sequence plus V-gene family, and excluded reads lacking a unique V-gene family. As a way to deal with suspected cross-contamination and a sequencing artifact, a later analysis dropped over 550 nucleotide sequences that were highly shared and had low generation probability. In a later analysis, a clonal expansion index was calculated for each public chain from normalized within-repertoire ranks of inferred template counts. In a later analysis, generation probabilities were computed using a VDJ recombination model fitted to out-of-frame rearrangements, and the results were checked against IGoR. In a later analysis, TCR-TCR, TCR-HLA and TCR-CMV co-occurrence was scored with hypergeometric tests, and a repertoire-size bias correction was applied to TCR pairs. A later analysis estimated false discovery rates by permuting HLA or CMV assignments 20 times. A later analysis grouped co-occurring TCRs with DBSCAN, adding TCRdist sequence similarity when clustering within HLA-allele-positive subsets. Co-occurrence clustering excluded repertoires with fewer than 30,000 or more than 120,000 public chains, plus five with anomalous nucleotide sharing. TCRdb took over this immuneACCESS table, retaining in-frame rearrangements with V and J assigned. Such tables are incomplete; in checked studies, under half of the missing clones stem from an unresolved V gene, and the remainder is unexplained. V and J calls and clone size come straight from that table; D and trimming were deduced from the DNA. This sample has 200,000 to 250,000 clones in its table, and roughly 80% of those were observed once. Approximately 0.22% of the sample is in the top ten clones.

The germline V gene (reference sequence) specifies GTSNPN as CDR1 and SVGIG as CDR2. The CDR3 sequence holds 16 residues, the cysteine and phenylalanine included. Only the CDR3 region is kept as DNA, spanning 48 bases read in frame from base 1. Deletion took 0 bases off V and 4 bases off J, with a span of 19 bases between the germline ends. The origin of this receptor is a girl aged 2-10 years in good health and CMV-seronegative. The chain links TRBV30 with TRBJ2-7; TRBD2 could be the D gene, as 5 bases match. The sample consisted of PBMCs. The nucleotides read TGTGCCTGGAGTGTACCCCTACTTGGAGGCGTTTACGAGCAGTACTTC. The resulting protein is CAWSVPLLGGVYEQYF. Where the CDR3 stops, the reference TRBV30 and TRBJ2-7 genes take over; the full variable domain is SQTIHQWPATLVQPVGSPLSLECTVEGTSNPNLYWYRQAAGRGLQLLFYSVGIGQISSEVPQNLSASRPQDRQFILSSKKLLLSDSGFYLCAWSVPLLGGVYEQYFGPGTRLTVT.